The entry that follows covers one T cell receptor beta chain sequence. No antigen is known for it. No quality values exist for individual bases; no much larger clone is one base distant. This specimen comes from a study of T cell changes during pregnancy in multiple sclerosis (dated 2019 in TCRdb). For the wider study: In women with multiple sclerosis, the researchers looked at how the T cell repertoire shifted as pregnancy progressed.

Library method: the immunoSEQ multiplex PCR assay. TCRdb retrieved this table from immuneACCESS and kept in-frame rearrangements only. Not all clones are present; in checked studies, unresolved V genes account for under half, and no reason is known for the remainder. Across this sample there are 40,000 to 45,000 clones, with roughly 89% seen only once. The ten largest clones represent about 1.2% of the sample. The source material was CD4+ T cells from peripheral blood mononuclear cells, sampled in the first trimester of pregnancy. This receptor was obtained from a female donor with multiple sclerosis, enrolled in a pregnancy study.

The DNA sequence is as follows: TGCGCCAGCAGCCAGTACATAGCGGGAGGGGCGGGGGAGCAGTTCTTC. Translated, this is CASSQYIAGGAGEQFF. Rearrangement joined TRBV4-3 to TRBJ2-1; 11 junctional bases match TRBD2. CDR3 length: 16 amino acids, cysteine to phenylalanine. The retained sequence is limited to the CDR3, 48 bases, with the frame set at the first base. Relative to germline, V is missing 3 bases and J is missing 10 bases, with 11 bases of the junction outside any gene match. Taken from the germline V gene, the CDR1 and CDR2 loops are LGHNA and YSLEER.